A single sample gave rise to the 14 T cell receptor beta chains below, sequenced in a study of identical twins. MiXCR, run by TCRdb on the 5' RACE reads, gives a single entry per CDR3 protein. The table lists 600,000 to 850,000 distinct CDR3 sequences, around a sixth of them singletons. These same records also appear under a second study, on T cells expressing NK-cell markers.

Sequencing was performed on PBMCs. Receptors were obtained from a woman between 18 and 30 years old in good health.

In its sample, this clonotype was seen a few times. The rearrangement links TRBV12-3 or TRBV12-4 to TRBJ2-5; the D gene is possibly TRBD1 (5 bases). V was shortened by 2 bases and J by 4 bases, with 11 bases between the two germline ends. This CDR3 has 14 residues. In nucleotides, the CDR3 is TGTGCCAGCAGTTTATTTTCAGGGCGAGAGACCCAGTACTTC. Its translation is CASSLFSGRETQYF.

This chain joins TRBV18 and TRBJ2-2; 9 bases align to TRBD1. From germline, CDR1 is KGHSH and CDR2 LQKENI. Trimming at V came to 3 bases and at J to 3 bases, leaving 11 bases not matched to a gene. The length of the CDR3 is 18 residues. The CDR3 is CASSPRDRARPDTGELFF. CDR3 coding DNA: TGTGCCAGCTCACCGAGGGACAGGGCAAGACCTGACACCGGGGAGCTGTTTTTT. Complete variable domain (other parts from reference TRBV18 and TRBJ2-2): NAGVMQNPRHLVRRRGQEARLRCSPMKGHSHVYWYRQLPEEGLKFMVYLQKENIIDESGMPKERFSAEFPKEGPSILRIQQVVRGDSAAYFCASSPRDRARPDTGELFFGEGSRLTVL.

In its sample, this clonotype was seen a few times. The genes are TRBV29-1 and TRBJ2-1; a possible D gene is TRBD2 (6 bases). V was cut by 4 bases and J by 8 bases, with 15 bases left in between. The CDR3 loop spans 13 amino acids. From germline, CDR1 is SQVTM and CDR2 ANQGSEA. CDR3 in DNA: TGCAGCGTTGGCCGGGACTCCTGGGATGAGCAGTTCTTC. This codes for CSVGRDSWDEQFF.

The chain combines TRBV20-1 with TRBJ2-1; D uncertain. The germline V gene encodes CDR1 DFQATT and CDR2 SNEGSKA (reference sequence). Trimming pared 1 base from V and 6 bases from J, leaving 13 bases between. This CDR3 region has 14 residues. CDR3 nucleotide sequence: TGCAGTGCTAGAGCCTTAGGCCTAGGCAATGAGCAGTTCTTC. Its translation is CSARALGLGNEQFF.

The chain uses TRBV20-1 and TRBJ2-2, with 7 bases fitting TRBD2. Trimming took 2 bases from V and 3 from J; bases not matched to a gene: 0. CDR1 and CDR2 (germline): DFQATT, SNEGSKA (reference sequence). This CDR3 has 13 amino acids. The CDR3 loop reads CSARLADTGELFF. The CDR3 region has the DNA TGCAGTGCTAGACTAGCGGACACCGGGGAGCTGTTTTTT.

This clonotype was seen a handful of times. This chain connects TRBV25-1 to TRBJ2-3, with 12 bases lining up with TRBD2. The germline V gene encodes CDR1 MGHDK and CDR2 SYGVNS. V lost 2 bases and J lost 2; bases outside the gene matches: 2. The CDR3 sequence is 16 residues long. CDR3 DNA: TGTGCCAGCAGTGAAGGACTAGCGGGAATCACAGATACGCAGTATTTT. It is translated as CASSEGLAGITDTQYF.

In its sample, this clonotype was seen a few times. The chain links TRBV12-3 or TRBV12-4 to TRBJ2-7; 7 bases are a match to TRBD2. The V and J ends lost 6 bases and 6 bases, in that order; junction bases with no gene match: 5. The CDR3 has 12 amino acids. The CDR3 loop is CASSGGGSEQYF. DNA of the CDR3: TGTGCCAGCAGCGGCGGCGGGAGCGAGCAGTACTTC.

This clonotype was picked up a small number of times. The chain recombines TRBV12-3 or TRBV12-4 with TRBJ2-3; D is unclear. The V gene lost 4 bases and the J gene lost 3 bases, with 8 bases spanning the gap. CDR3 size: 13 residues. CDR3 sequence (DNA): TGTGCCAGCAGTTCCGCGAGGACAGATACGCAGTATTTT. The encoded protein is CASSSARTDTQYF.

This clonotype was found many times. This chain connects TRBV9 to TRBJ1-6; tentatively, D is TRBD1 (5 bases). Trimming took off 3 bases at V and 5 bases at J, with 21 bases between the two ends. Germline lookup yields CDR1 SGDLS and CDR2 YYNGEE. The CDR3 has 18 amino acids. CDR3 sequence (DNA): TGTGCCAGCAGCGCCCACTTGGGGACGGATAGAAATAATTCACCCCTCCACTTT. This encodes CASSAHLGTDRNNSPLHF. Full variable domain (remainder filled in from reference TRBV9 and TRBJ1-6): DSGVTQTPKHLITATGQRVTLRCSPRSGDLSVYWYQQSLDQGLQFLIQYYNGEERAKGNILERFSAQQFPDLHSELNLSSLELGDSALYFCASSAHLGTDRNNSPLHFGNGTRLTVT.

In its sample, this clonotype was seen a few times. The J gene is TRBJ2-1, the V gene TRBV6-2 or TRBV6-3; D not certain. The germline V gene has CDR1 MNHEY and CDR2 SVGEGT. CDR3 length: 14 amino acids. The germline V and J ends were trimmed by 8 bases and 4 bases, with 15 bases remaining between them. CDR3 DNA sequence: TGTGCCAGCTGCGGCGACACATTATACAATGAGCAGTTCTTC. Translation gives CASCGDTLYNEQFF.

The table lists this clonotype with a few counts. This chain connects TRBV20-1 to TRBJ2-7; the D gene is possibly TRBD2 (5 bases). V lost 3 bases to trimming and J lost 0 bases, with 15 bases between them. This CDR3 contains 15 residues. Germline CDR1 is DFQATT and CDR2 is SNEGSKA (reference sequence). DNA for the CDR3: TGCAGTGCTAGGGAACCTGGACTCATCTCCTACGAGCAGTACTTC. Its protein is CSAREPGLISYEQYF.

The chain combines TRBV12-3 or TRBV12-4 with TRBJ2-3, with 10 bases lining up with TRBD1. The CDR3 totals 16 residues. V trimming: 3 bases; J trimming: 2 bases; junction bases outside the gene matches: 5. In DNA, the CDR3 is TGTGCCAGCAGTTTCTCGGGACAGGGGCCCACAGATACGCAGTATTTT. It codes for CASSFSGQGPTDTQYF.

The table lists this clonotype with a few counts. This chain's CDR3 is CASSWGDSPLKGGYTF. The CDR3 DNA reads as TGTGCCAGCAGCTGGGGGGACTCACCCTTAAAGGGGGGCTACACCTTC. The chain combines TRBV5-6 with TRBJ1-2, with D possibly being TRBD1 (5 bases). The CDR3 runs 16 residues. Trimming removed 3 bases at V and 8 bases at J, with 23 bases between. CDR1 is SGHDT, CDR2 YYEEEE, per germline.

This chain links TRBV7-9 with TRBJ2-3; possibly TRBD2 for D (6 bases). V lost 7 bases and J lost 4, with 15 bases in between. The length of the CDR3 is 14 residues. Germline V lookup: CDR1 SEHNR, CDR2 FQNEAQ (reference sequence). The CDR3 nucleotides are TGTGCCAGCACACCTATTAGCGGCGCAGATACGCAGTATTTT. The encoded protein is CASTPISGADTQYF.